This is a list of T cell receptor beta chains from one sample in a study of T cell responses to AZD1222 COVID-19 vaccine. Using immunoSEQ multiplex PCR, the repertoire was profiled, and TCRdb retains in-frame clones only, with some absent. The data contain roughly 99,000 clones, about 93% of them seen just once; the ten biggest clones take up 6.2%. This specimen consisted of peripheral blood, obtained 28 days after the second AZD1222 dose. These receptors came from an adult who received the AZD1222 COVID-19 vaccine. Both conserved end residues are part of each CDR3. The order of the fields is clone size, V gene, CDR3 protein. Size tells how often a clone was seen (once, few, many) or the class of an expanded clone, and some rows leave it out.

>-|TRBV11-2
CASSLGDTQYF
>-|TRBV21-1
CASSTRDLLRGYTF
>-|TRBV12-3/TRBV12-4
CASSLEEQFF
>-|TRBV5-1
CASSGQNLNNEQFF
>few|TRBV7-6
CASSLGGYNSPLHF
>-|TRBV7-2
CASSLGLRWDQPQHF
>-|TRBV18
CASLGTENRNTEAFF
>-|TRBV18
CASSPLAPGDNEQFF
>-|TRBV28
CASSFFRLTATNYGYTF
>once|TRBV3-1/TRBV3-2
CASSQGPQTETQYF
>-|TRBV19
CASSPSGRVTGTQYF
>once|TRBV24-1
CATSDPGTGTYEQYF
>-|TRBV5-1
CASRPSGGDYNEQFF
>-|TRBV19
CASSSGQGAYEQYF
>-|TRBV28
CASSLGLAMGTQYF
>-|TRBV2
CASSYNNRGGYTF
>-|TRBV3-1/TRBV3-2
CASSQRTSGRVETQYF
>-|TRBV3-1/TRBV3-2
CASSLGSYTEAFF
>-|TRBV12-3/TRBV12-4
CASSPARAGFQHF
>-|TRBV7-9
CASSLPGLAFTGELFF
>once|TRBV9
CASSVGRVAKNIQYF
>-|TRBV29-1
CSGTSGGWTDTQYF
>-|TRBV30
CAWSAQGGNEQFF
>-|TRBV27
CASSLSQGLVYGYTF
>-|TRBV4-1
CASSQDSLEQYF
>few|TRBV9
CASSVGQGPTNEQFF
>-|TRBV5-1
CASSLEGVSGYTF
>-|TRBV7-9
CASSAPGQGAYF
>-|TRBV7-8
CASSPAGDTQYF
>-|TRBV5-6
CASSPGSGYTF
>-|TRBV5-6
CASSLGSLRTQYF
>-|TRBV6-4
CASSDSRQDNSPLHF
>once|TRBV23-1
CASSQHRGPGLEAFF
>-|TRBV3-1/TRBV3-2
CASSPKEVRGSPLHF
>-|TRBV10-3
CAIGDLSYNEQFF
>-|TRBV2
CASSLYEQYF
>-|TRBV2
CASNWEDTEAFF
>-|TRBV12-3/TRBV12-4
CASSLIIYEQYF
>-|TRBV18
CASSPLTGGDSPLHF
>-|TRBV9
CASSGSRDRGREQYF
>-|TRBV6-1
CASSEQTGASTDTQYF
>once|TRBV10-3
CAISESDRTTTEAFF
>-|TRBV7-2
CASSHVDSKENEQYF
>few|TRBV29-1
CSVDSGWGYTF
>-|TRBV10-2
CASSEMGDGYTF
>-|TRBV5-5
CASSLDGGRSYNEQFF
>-|TRBV29-1
CSVLLYNEQFF
>few|TRBV3-1/TRBV3-2
CASSLAGGKAFF
>-|TRBV3-1/TRBV3-2
CASSSWTGWSGNTIYF
>-|TRBV5-1
CASSPEEWTGHGEYGYTF
>-|TRBV30
CAWSLGSNQPQHF
>-|TRBV12-5
CASRQGGTDTQYF